Below, one T cell receptor (beta chain) is given with its context. Other nucleotide sequences from this sample produce the same CDR3. V gave up 1 base and J gave up 1 base, with 8 bases separating them. CDR1 is LNHNV and CDR2 is YYDKDF in the germline V gene (reference sequence). The CDR3 totals 15 residues. These data come from a study of cytomegalovirus exposure and HLA in healthy donors. Overall study: In an earlier analysis, around 100 million unique TCR beta sequences were found from some 180 million T cells. Roughly 80 million unique TCRs from HLA-typed donors made up an early data release.

The PCR was carried out with 60 Vbeta primers and 13 Jbeta primers. Libraries were prepared by immunoSEQ multiplex PCR; TCRdb keeps only in-frame clonotypes and omits some of them. This sample has approximately 110,000 clones, with around 75% found just once. This sequence joins TRBV15 and TRBJ1-5, with TRBD1 as a possible D gene (6 bases). The clonotype originates from a man in his forties or fifties in good health and CMV-seronegative. The material sequenced was PBMCs. In nucleotides, the CDR3 is TGTGCCACCAGCAGAGGGGGGGGCAGCAATCAGCCCCAGCATTTT. This gives the protein CATSRGGGSNQPQHF.